These 24 T cell receptor beta chains originate from one sample sequenced in a study of shared clonotypes between healthy human individuals. Only in-frame clones appear in the TCRdb table, and some are missing; sequencing was by immunoSEQ multiplex PCR. This table has 2 million to 2.5 million clones, about 94% appearing once. Material for sequencing was naive CD4+ T cells sorted from blood. Specified subset: CD45RA+ positively selected. These receptor sequences come from a man between 18 and 35 years old in good health.

The genes are TRBV2 and TRBJ2-2; the D is unclear. Germline V CDR1 and CDR2: SNHLY, FYNNEI. With 7 bases removed from V and 3 bases from J, the gap between germline ends came to 12 bases. The CDR3 is 14 amino acids. CDR3 coding DNA: TGTGCCAGCAAGGGCACCGGAGACACCGGGGAGCTGTTTTTT. It translates to CASKGTGDTGELFF.

J is TRBJ2-7 and V is TRBV11-2, with unresolved D. The ends were cut back, 5 bases at V and 0 bases at J, with 5 bases in the middle. The CDR3 sequence is 12 residues long. Looked up from germline, CDR1 is SGHAT and CDR2 is FQNNGV. CDR3 region: CASSPNSYEQYF. The CDR3 DNA reads TGTGCCAGCAGCCCTAACTCCTACGAGCAGTACTTC.

Concerning this clone itself: At one end the junction does not follow the germline gene, possibly because of a read error. The chain joins TRBV6-6 to TRBJ2-7, with a possible D match to TRBD2 (7 bases). Germline CDR1 and CDR2: MNHNY and SVGAGI (reference sequence). This CDR3 is 11 amino acids long. The CDR3 nucleotides are TGTGCCACCGGGACGGGGGGCATTCACAACTTC. Protein: CATGTGGIHNF.

Turning to this clone: In the same sample, other DNA sequences code for this CDR3. The chain uses TRBV25-1 and TRBJ2-6; D gene ambiguous. This CDR3 has 14 amino acids. V was clipped by 3 bases and J by 0 bases, with 3 bases between them. CDR1 is MGHDK and CDR2 is SYGVNS in the germline V gene. The CDR3, as DNA: TGTGCCAGCAGTGACCTCTCTGGGGCCAACGTCCTGACTTTC. This encodes CASSDLSGANVLTF.

The chain has TRBV29-1 and TRBJ1-1, with D tentatively TRBD1 (6 bases). Trimming took 7 bases from V and 4 from J, leaving 19 bases between them. The CDR3 has 14 residues. From germline, CDR1 is SQVTM and CDR2 ANQGSEA. The CDR3 region has the DNA TGCAGCGCCAAGGCAGGGGTAGCCTCCACTGAAGCTTTCTTT. This gives the protein CSAKAGVASTEAFF.

This chain connects TRBV6-1 to TRBJ2-5; no reliable D call. Germline CDR1 reads MNHNS; CDR2 reads SASEGT. The ends were cut back, 1 base at V and 4 bases at J, with 10 bases in the middle. This CDR3 is built from 14 residues. The DNA of the CDR3 is TGTGCCAGCAGTGAAGGGTGGCGTGGAGAGACCCAGTACTTC. It translates to CASSEGWRGETQYF.

The chain links TRBV7-8 to TRBJ2-3, with D perhaps matching TRBD2 (6 bases). Trimming shortened V by 5 bases and J by 2 bases, and 14 bases separated the two germline ends. Germline loops: CDR1 SGHVS, CDR2 FQNEAQ. The CDR3 loop spans 15 amino acids. Here the CDR3 DNA reads TGTGCCAGCAGCCCCGGGGCTAGCGACACAGATACGCAGTATTTT. This codes for CASSPGASDTDTQYF.

V gene TRBV7-2 combines with J gene TRBJ2-7, with a weak D call TRBD2 (7 bases). This CDR3 is built from 14 residues. CDR1 and CDR2 from the germline V gene are SGHTA and FQGNSA. The ends were cut back, 8 bases at V and 0 bases at J, with 14 bases in the middle. The CDR3 bases are TGTGCCAGCGCGGGCGGGGGCAGCTCCTACGAGCAGTACTTC. Its translation: CASAGGGSSYEQYF. Together with reference TRBV7-2 and TRBJ2-7, the CDR3 gives the full variable domain: GAGVSQSPSNKVTEKGKDVELRCDPISGHTALYWYRQSLGQGLEFLIYFQGNSAPDKSGLPSDRFSAERTGGSVSTLTIQRTQQEDSAVYLCASAGGGSSYEQYFGPGTRLTVT.

V and J are TRBV5-1 and TRBJ2-3; TRBD2 matches 8 bases. The CDR3 is made up of 15 amino acids. Looked up from germline, CDR1 is SGHRS and CDR2 is YFSETQ. The junction had 3 bases not matched to a gene; V was cut back by 2 bases and J by 1 base. The DNA of the CDR3 is TGCGCCAGCAGCTTCTTGACTAGCGGCACAGATACGCAGTATTTT. Residues: CASSFLTSGTDTQYF.

The chain uses TRBV10-3 and TRBJ2-5, with 7 nucleotides matching TRBD1. The CDR3 consists of 13 residues. V was pared by 6 bases and J by 5 bases, with 6 bases of the junction left unmatched. The germline V gene has CDR1 ENHRY and CDR2 SYGVKD. The CDR3 nucleotides are TGTGCCATCAGCTCAGGGGGAACGGAGACCCAGTACTTC. This codes for CAISSGGTETQYF.

This clone is a singleton in its sample. V and J are TRBV7-9 and TRBJ1-1; D gene unclear. V dropped 2 bases and J dropped 11 bases, with 12 bases sitting between them. The CDR3 loop spans 12 amino acids. Germline assignment: CDR1 SEHNR and CDR2 FQNEAQ (reference sequence). The CDR3 reads CASSLSQNTAFF. CDR3 nucleotides: TGTGCCAGCAGCTTATCCCAGAATACGGCTTTCTTT.

J is TRBJ2-1 and V is TRBV25-1, with D possibly matching TRBD2 (6 bases). Germline V CDR1 and CDR2: MGHDK, SYGVNS. This CDR3 has 13 amino acids. The germline V and J ends were trimmed by 1 base and 9 bases, with 10 bases remaining between them. The CDR3 sequence: CASSESFSGEQFF. The CDR3 region has the DNA TGTGCCAGCAGTGAATCCTTTAGCGGTGAGCAGTTCTTC.

V usage is TRBV5-4 and J usage is TRBJ2-1; 8 nucleotides align to TRBD2. The CDR3 runs 14 residues. Germline-derived CDR1 and CDR2 are SGHNT and YYREEE (reference sequence). The ends lost 4 bases at V and 6 bases at J; junction bases unmatched: 6. The CDR3 loop reads CASSPSAGANEQFF. Here the CDR3 DNA reads TGTGCCAGCAGCCCCTCAGCGGGAGCCAATGAGCAGTTCTTC.

As regards this clone: The same CDR3 can be traced to other DNA sequences in this sample. The chain uses TRBV30 and TRBJ1-4, with D unresolved. CDR3 length: 14 amino acids. Germline CDR1 is GTSNPN and CDR2 is SVGIG (reference sequence). The V and J ends lost 2 bases and 0 bases respectively, with 7 bases between them. The CDR3 DNA is TGTGCCTGGAGTCAGCAGACAACTAATGAAAAACTGTTTTTT. As protein: CAWSQQTTNEKLFF.

The genes are TRBV9 and TRBJ2-3; 10 bases match TRBD2. CDR3 length: 16 residues. CDR1 SGDLS and CDR2 YYNGEE come from the germline V gene. Trimming removed 5 bases from V and 0 bases from J; junction bases left unmatched: 6. Here the CDR3 DNA reads TGTGCCAGCAGAGGCCCGGGACTAGCGAGCACAGATACGCAGTATTTT. It translates to CASRGPGLASTDTQYF. The full variable domain, its missing parts supplied by reference TRBV9 and TRBJ2-3, is DSGVTQTPKHLITATGQRVTLRCSPRSGDLSVYWYQQSLDQGLQFLIQYYNGEERAKGNILERFSAQQFPDLHSELNLSSLELGDSALYFCASRGPGLASTDTQYFGPGTRLTVL.

The CDR3 protein is CASSLWPLGNSPLHF. In DNA, the CDR3 is TGCGCCAGCAGCTTGTGGCCCCTCGGGAATTCACCCCTCCACTTT. This sequence joins TRBV5-1 and TRBJ1-6; D is unclear. With 1 base removed from V and 7 bases from J, the gap between germline ends came to 12 bases. From germline, CDR1 is SGHRS and CDR2 YFSETQ. CDR3 length: 15 amino acids.

This chain uses TRBV6-1 with TRBJ2-2; no clear D. The V end lost 2 bases, the J end lost 0 bases, and 10 bases lay between the germline ends. CDR1 is MNHNS, CDR2 SASEGT, per germline. The CDR3 loop spans 16 amino acids. DNA for the CDR3: TGTGCCAGCAGTGAAAGGCGGACCCCGAACACCGGGGAGCTGTTTTTT. Its translation: CASSERRTPNTGELFF.

The V call is TRBV6-1, the J call TRBJ1-5; maybe TRBD1 (6 bases). The CDR3 consists of 13 residues. Deletions cut 8 bases from V and 5 bases from J, with 13 bases between. CDR1 and CDR2 (germline): MNHNS, SASEGT. DNA of the CDR3: TGTGCCAGCGGGGGCGGTTTTCATCAGCCCCAGCATTTT. The encoded protein is CASGGGFHQPQHF.

The chain recombines TRBV30 with TRBJ2-3; a weak D match, TRBD2 (5 bases). CDR1 is GTSNPN, CDR2 SVGIG, per germline (reference sequence). This CDR3 spans 12 amino acids. V was clipped by 8 bases and J by 3 bases, with 12 bases between them. CDR3 DNA sequence: TGTGCCGGGGAGTCGGGGACAGATACGCAGTATTTT. It yields the protein CAGESGTDTQYF.

The chain combines TRBV30 with TRBJ2-1; a weak D match, TRBD2 (5 bases). Between the trimmed V and J ends, which lost 2 bases and 9 bases, there was a span of 8 bases. Per the germline V gene, CDR1 is GTSNPN and CDR2 is SVGIG (reference sequence). The CDR3 extends over 11 amino acids. CDR3 region: CAWSRESEQFF. Here the CDR3 DNA reads TGTGCCTGGAGTAGGGAGAGTGAGCAGTTCTTC. Drawing the rest from reference TRBV30 and TRBJ2-1, the complete variable domain is SQTIHQWPATLVQPVGSPLSLECTVEGTSNPNLYWYRQAAGRGLQLLFYSVGIGQISSEVPQNLSASRPQDRQFILSSKKLLLSDSGFYLCAWSRESEQFFGPGTRLTVL.

The V and J genes are TRBV6-5 and TRBJ2-5; D not resolved. CDR1 and CDR2 (germline): MNHEY, SVGAGI. The CDR3 covers 13 residues. Trimming cost V 6 bases and J 3 bases, with 11 bases left between them. The CDR3 here is CASSRTVKETQYF. CDR3 DNA sequence: TGTGCCAGCAGCCGGACGGTTAAAGAGACCCAGTACTTC.

Of note for this clone: Other DNA variants within this sample encode the same CDR3. The chain uses TRBV30 and TRBJ1-5; weak D call: TRBD1 (6 bases). V was clipped by 0 bases and J by 2 bases, with 11 bases between them. The length of the CDR3 is 15 residues. Germline CDR1 GTSNPN, CDR2 SVGIG (reference sequence). The CDR3 reads CAWSVRGGGNQPQHF. For the CDR3, the DNA is TGTGCCTGGAGTGTTAGGGGGGGCGGCAATCAGCCCCAGCATTTT.

This clone was seen a single time. In nucleotides, the CDR3 is TGTGCCTGGAGTGTACGGGGGATCTATAATTCACCCCTCCACTTT. Protein product: CAWSVRGIYNSPLHF. The J gene is TRBJ1-6, the V gene TRBV30; D perhaps matches TRBD1 (5 bases). Deletions cut 0 bases from V and 3 bases from J, with 9 bases between. Germline lookup yields CDR1 GTSNPN and CDR2 SVGIG (reference sequence). The CDR3 length is 15 residues.

The rearrangement joins TRBV6-1 to TRBJ2-7; 9 nucleotides align to TRBD1. This CDR3 is built from 15 residues. Unmatched junction bases numbered 7, after V lost 4 bases and J lost 3 bases. Germline lookup yields CDR1 MNHNS and CDR2 SASEGT. CDR3 amino acids: CASSVEGQGLYEQYF. The CDR3 DNA reads as TGTGCCAGCAGTGTAGAGGGACAGGGCCTCTACGAGCAGTACTTC.